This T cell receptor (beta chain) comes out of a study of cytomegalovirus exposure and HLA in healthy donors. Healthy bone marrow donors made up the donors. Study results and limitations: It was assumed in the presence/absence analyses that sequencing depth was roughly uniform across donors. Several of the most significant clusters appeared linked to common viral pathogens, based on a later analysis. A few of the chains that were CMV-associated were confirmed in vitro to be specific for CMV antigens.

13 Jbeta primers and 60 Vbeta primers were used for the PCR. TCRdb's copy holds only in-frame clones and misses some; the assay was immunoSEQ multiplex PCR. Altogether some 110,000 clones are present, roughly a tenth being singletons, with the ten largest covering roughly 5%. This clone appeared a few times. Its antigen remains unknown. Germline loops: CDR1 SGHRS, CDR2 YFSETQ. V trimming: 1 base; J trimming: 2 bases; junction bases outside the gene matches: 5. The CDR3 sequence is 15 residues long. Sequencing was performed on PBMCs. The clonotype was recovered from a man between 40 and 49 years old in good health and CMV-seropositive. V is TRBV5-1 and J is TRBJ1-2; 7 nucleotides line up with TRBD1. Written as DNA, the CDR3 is TGCGCCAGCAGCTTGACAGGGGATGTAAACTATGGCTACACCTTC. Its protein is CASSLTGDVNYGYTF.